This paragraph reports one TCR beta chain. CDR1 LNHDA and CDR2 SQIVND come from the germline V gene (reference sequence). V was shortened by 3 bases and J by 4 bases, with 6 bases between the two germline ends. The CDR3 loop spans 13 amino acids. In the source study's methods: It was from reference gene primer amplification that nucleated cell counts were estimated. Measured with immunoSEQ multiplex PCR; TCRdb has only the in-frame clones, and not every one. For V, J and clone size, that table is used; D and trimming come from the DNA. The sample carries 110,000 or so clones, approximately 85% recorded once. This sample is part of a study of blood T cell repertoires in COVID-19.

The V call is TRBV19, the J call TRBJ2-2; possible D gene TRBD2, 5 bases. Sequenced material: peripheral blood. This clonotype was sampled from an older woman with COVID-19, enrolled during active disease. Here the CDR3 reads CASSMRVTGELFF. The CDR3 coding sequence is TGTGCCAGTAGTATGAGGGTCACCGGGGAGCTGTTTTTT.